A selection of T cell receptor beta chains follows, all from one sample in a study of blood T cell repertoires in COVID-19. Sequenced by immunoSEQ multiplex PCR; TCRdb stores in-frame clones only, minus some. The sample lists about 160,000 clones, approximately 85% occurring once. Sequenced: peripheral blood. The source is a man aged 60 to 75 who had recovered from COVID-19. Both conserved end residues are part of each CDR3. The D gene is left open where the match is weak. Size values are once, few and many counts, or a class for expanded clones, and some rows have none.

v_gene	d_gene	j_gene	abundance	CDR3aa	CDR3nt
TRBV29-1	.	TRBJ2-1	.	CSVEAGLSYNEQFF	TGCAGCGTTGAAGCGGGACTCTCCTACAATGAGCAGTTCTTC
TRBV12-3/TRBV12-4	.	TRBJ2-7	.	CASSPQATEQYF	TGTGCCAGCAGCCCCCAGGCGACCGAGCAGTACTTC
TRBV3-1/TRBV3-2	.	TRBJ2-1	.	CASSQVESSQFF	TGTGCCAGCAGCCAAGTGGAGTCATCGCAGTTCTTC
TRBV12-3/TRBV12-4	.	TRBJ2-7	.	CASRLLPSGEQYF	TGTGCCAGCAGGCTACTCCCTTCTGGCGAGCAGTACTTC
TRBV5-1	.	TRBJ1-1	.	CASSSRTGSYENTEAFF	TGCGCCAGCAGCTCCCGGACGGGATCTTATGAGAACACTGAAGCTTTCTTT
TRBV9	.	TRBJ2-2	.	CASSVLASGKNTGELFF	TGTGCCAGCAGCGTACTGGCCTCCGGGAAAAACACCGGGGAGCTGTTTTTT
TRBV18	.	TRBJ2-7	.	CASSPGTQHHEQYF	TGTGCCAGCTCACCCGGGACTCAGCACCACGAGCAGTACTTC
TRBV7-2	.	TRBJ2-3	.	CASSLVDSYTDTQYF	TGTGCCAGCAGCTTAGTCGACAGCTACACAGATACGCAGTATTTT
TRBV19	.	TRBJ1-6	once	CASSSQGSSYNSPLHF	TGTGCCAGTAGTTCCCAGGGAAGCTCCTATAATTCACCCCTCCACTTT
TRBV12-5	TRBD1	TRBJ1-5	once	CASGRAWDSFNQPQHF	TGTGCTAGTGGCCGAGCGTGGGACAGTTTCAATCAGCCCCAGCATTTT
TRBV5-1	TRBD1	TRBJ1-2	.	CASSSGTGQAYGYTF	TGCGCCAGCAGCTCCGGGACAGGGCAAGCCTATGGCTACACCTTC
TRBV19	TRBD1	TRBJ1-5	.	CASRTGALWQPQHF	TGTGCCAGTAGGACAGGGGCCCTTTGGCAGCCCCAGCATTTT
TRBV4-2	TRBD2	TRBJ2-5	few	CASSLGPSGNQETQYF	TGTGCCAGCAGCCTAGGGCCTAGCGGTAACCAAGAGACCCAGTACTTC
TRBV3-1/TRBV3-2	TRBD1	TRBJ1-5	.	CASSQDSGTGFTSNQPQHF	TGTGCCAGCAGCCAAGATTCCGGGACAGGATTTACTAGCAATCAGCCCCAGCATTTT
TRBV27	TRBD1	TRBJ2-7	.	CASSLTGSYEQYF	TGTGCCAGCAGTCTGACAGGGTCCTACGAGCAGTACTTC
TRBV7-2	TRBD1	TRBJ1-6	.	CASSAGTGGRSPLHF	TGTGCCAGCAGCGCAGGGACAGGGGGCAGGTCACCCCTCCACTTT
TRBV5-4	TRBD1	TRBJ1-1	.	CASSWGQGSVNTEAFF	TGTGCCAGCAGCTGGGGACAGGGATCTGTGAACACTGAAGCTTTCTTT
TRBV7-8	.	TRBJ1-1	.	CASSRREENTEAFF	TGTGCCAGCAGCCGAAGAGAGGAGAACACTGAAGCTTTCTTT
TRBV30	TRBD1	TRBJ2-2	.	CAWSISGGLAGELFF	TGTGCCTGGAGTATCTCAGGGGGCTTAGCCGGGGAGCTGTTTTTT
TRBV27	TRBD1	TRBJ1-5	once	CASSLVWTGSQPQHF	TGTGCCAGCAGTTTGGTTTGGACAGGGTCTCAGCCCCAGCATTTT
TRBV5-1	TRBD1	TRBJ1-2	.	CASSRTGGGGYGYTF	TGCGCCAGCAGCCGGACAGGGGGCGGCGGCTATGGCTACACCTTC
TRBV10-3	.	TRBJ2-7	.	CAITVGGGGPYEQYF	TGTGCCATCACGGTTGGCGGTGGGGGCCCCTACGAGCAGTACTTC
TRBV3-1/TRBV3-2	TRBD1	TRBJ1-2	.	CASSPGTANYGYTF	TGTGCCAGCAGTCCCGGGACAGCGAACTATGGCTACACCTTC
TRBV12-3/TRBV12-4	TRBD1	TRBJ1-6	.	CALGQGERALHF	TGTGCCCTCGGACAGGGGGAACGGGCCCTCCACTTT
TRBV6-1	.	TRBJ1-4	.	CASSEGGGAARKLFF	TGTGCCAGCAGTGAAGGGGGAGGGGCGGCGCGAAAACTGTTTTTT
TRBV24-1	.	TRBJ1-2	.	CATSDLFRGALYGYTF	TGTGCCACCAGTGATTTATTTCGGGGAGCCCTATATGGCTACACCTTC
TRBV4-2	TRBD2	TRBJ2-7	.	CASSQEGLAGGPEQYF	TGTGCCAGCAGCCAAGAAGGGCTAGCGGGGGGGCCCGAGCAGTACTTC
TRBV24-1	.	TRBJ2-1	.	CATSDLQTGEQFF	TGTGCCACCAGTGATTTGCAAACAGGGGAGCAGTTCTTC
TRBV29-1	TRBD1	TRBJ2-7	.	CSVAGQGPPYEQYF	TGCAGCGTCGCCGGACAGGGGCCCCCCTACGAGCAGTACTTC
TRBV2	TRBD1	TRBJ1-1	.	CASSPGGVNTEAFF	TGTGCCAGCAGTCCAGGGGGCGTGAACACTGAAGCTTTCTTT